This T cell receptor (beta chain) is drawn from a study of stem cell transplantation in POMP-related autoinflammatory disease. Study information: Impaired MHC class I-dependent CD8+ differentiation was hypothesized from defective thymoproteasomes. Study-wide points: Patients with PRAID showed a restricted number of unique TRB V-J gene pairings.

Method: immunoSEQ multiplex PCR; TCRdb's copy keeps in-frame clones and lacks some. The sample holds 7,500 or so clones, 75% to 90% seen once. CDR3 size: 15 residues. Germline V gene lookup returns CDR1 SGHKS and CDR2 YYEKEE (reference sequence). V was trimmed by 0 bases and J by 4 bases, leaving 10 bases between them. Comment on this clone: The antigen remains unidentified.

This sequence originates from a human donor in good health. Sequencing used a CXCR5-defined cell subset from PBMCs. The chain has TRBV5-5 and TRBJ2-2; tentatively, D is TRBD2 (5 bases). The CDR3 DNA reads as TGTGCCAGCAGCTTGGTCCGGGGTGGCACCGGGGAGCTGTTTTTT. Translated: CASSLVRGGTGELFF.